This paragraph covers one T cell receptor (beta chain) sequence. Trimming left V 6 bases short and J 0 bases short, with 14 bases between. Per germline, CDR1 MNHNS and CDR2 SASEGT. CDR3 length equals 16 residues. The sample originates from a study of CD4 and CD8 cells across lung adenocarcinoma regions. TCRdb fed the PCR reads into MiXCR, producing one record per CDR3 protein. The sample has some 10,000 distinct CDR3 sequences, about 50% seen once; the top ten hold 47%. The patients had localized lung adenocarcinoma, a non-small cell subtype. The sample was CD8+ T cells from the margin of a lung tumor. This sequence was found in a female donor with lung adenocarcinoma. The CD4 and CD8 labels of this study may be unreliable. This sequence joins TRBV6-1 and TRBJ2-2; D perhaps matches TRBD2 (6 bases). In nucleotides, the CDR3 is TGTGCCAGCAGCACCGATGGACTAACGAACACCGGGGAGCTGTTTTTT. Amino acid sequence: CASSTDGLTNTGELFF.